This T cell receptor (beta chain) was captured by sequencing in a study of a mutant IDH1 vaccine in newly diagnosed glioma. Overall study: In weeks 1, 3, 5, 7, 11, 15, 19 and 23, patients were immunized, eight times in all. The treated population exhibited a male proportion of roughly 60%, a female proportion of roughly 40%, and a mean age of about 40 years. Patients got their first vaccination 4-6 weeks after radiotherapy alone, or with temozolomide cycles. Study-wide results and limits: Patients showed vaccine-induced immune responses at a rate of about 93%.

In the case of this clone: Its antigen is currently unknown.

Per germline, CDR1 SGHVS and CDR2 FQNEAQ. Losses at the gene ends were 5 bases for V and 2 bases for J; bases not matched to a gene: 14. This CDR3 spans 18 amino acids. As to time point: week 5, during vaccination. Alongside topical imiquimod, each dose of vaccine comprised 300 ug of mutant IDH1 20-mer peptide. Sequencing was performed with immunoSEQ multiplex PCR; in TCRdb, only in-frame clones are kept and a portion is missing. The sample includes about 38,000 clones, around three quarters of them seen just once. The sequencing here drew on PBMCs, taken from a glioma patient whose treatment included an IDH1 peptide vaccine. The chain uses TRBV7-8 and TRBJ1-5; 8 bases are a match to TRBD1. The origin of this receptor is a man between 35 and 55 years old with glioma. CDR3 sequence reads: CASSQEGRGRSGNQPQHF. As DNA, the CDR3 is TGTGCCAGCAGCCAAGAGGGCAGGGGGCGAAGCGGCAATCAGCCCCAGCATTTT.